The 14 T cell receptor beta chains below all came from one sample that was sequenced in a study of OX40 agonist ivuxolimab in advanced cancers. Method: immunoSEQ multiplex PCR; TCRdb's copy keeps in-frame clones and lacks some. The table has roughly 22,000 clones, roughly nine tenths seen once. The sample here was CD4+ or CD8+ T cells sorted from blood, taken in a trial of the OX40 agonist ivuxolimab. The receptors were gathered from an adult with an advanced solid tumor such as melanoma, head and neck, liver or kidney cancer.

The V call is TRBV9, the J call TRBJ2-2; tentative D call: TRBD2 (5 bases). The V end lost 4 bases, the J end lost 4 bases, and 14 bases lay between the germline ends. Germline V CDR1 and CDR2: SGDLS, YYNGEE. The CDR3 has 15 amino acids. The CDR3 DNA reads TGTGCCAGCAGCACCCGCAGTGGGAGCACCGGGGAGCTGTTTTTT. This encodes CASSTRSGSTGELFF.

The genes are TRBV5-8 and TRBJ2-3, with 10 bases identical to TRBD2. The CDR3 is 16 residues long. V trimming: 2 bases; J trimming: 4 bases; junction bases outside the gene matches: 7. CDR1 and CDR2 from the germline V gene are SGHTS and YDEGEE. The CDR3 loop is CASSFLGLAQADTQYF. The DNA of the CDR3 is TGTGCCAGCAGCTTCTTGGGACTAGCGCAGGCAGATACGCAGTATTTT.

The rearrangement joins TRBV14 to TRBJ1-1; 7 bases match TRBD1. The CDR3 totals 14 residues. In germline, CDR1 is SGHDN, CDR2 FVKESK. Germline trimming cut 2 bases from V and 5 bases from J; bases unmatched to any gene: 5. As DNA, the CDR3 is TGTGCCAGCAGCCAAATAGGGGGCGAGACTGAAGCTTTCTTT. Protein product: CASSQIGGETEAFF.

The chain uses TRBV6-5 and TRBJ2-5; TRBD1 matches 11 bases. Germline loops: CDR1 MNHEY, CDR2 SVGAGI. The CDR3 totals 14 residues. The junction had 4 bases not matched to a gene; V was cut back by 5 bases and J by 5 bases. The CDR3 protein is CASSPGTGGETQYF. In nucleotides, the CDR3 is TGTGCCAGCAGTCCAGGGACAGGGGGTGAGACCCAGTACTTC.

This chain links TRBV14 with TRBJ1-1; 12 bases are shared with TRBD1. The V gene's germline CDR1 is SGHDN and CDR2 FVKESK. V shed 1 base, J shed 1 base, and the junction held 13 bases outside the gene matches. This CDR3 comprises 20 residues. CDR3 nucleotides: TGTGCCAGCAGCCAAGGATGGTCCGGGACAGGGGGCGCTCCGAACACTGAAGCTTTCTTT. It is translated as CASSQGWSGTGGAPNTEAFF. The full variable domain, completed using reference TRBV14 and TRBJ1-1, is EAGVTQFPSHSVIEKGQTVTLRCDPISGHDNLYWYRRVMGKEIKFLLHFVKESKQDESGMPNNRFLAERTGGTYSTLKVQPAELEDSGVYFCASSQGWSGTGGAPNTEAFFGQGTRLTVV.

The chain recombines TRBV5-5 with TRBJ1-2, with D possibly TRBD1 on 5 matching bases. Trimming removed 0 bases at V and 5 bases at J, with 17 bases between. Germline V gene sequence: CDR1 SGHKS, CDR2 YYEKEE (reference sequence). CDR3 length: 16 amino acids. CDR3 nucleotide sequence: TGTGCCAGCAGCTTGGGGTCCTCGGGGACGTTATATGGCTACACCTTC. This encodes CASSLGSSGTLYGYTF. Full variable domain (rest looked up from reference TRBV5-5 and TRBJ1-2): DAGVTQSPTHLIKTRGQQVTLRCSPISGHKSVSWYQQVLGQGPQFIFQYYEKEERGRGNFPDRFSARQFPNYSSELNVNALLLGDSALYLCASSLGSSGTLYGYTFGSGTRLTVV.

This clone came up a few times. The chain carries TRBV7-2 and TRBJ1-5; D is possibly TRBD1 (6 bases). CDR3 length: 14 residues. The V gene lost 3 bases and the J gene lost 5 bases, with 11 bases spanning the gap. Germline V CDR1 and CDR2: SGHTA, FQGNSA. The chain's CDR3 is CASSLRGRDQPQHF. The CDR3 DNA reads TGTGCCAGCAGCTTGCGGGGGCGCGATCAGCCCCAGCATTTT.

On this clone: One end of the junction does not line up with germline, which may come from a read error. The chain joins TRBV6-6 to TRBJ1-1; tentative D call: TRBD1 (6 bases). Germline V lookup: CDR1 MNHNY, CDR2 SVGAGI (reference sequence). The CDR3 totals 15 residues. CDR3 bases: TGTGCCAGCACTTACGGAGGGGGACGGGGGACTGAAGCTTTCTTT. This sequence encodes CASTYGGGRGTEAFF.

The J gene is TRBJ2-1, the V gene TRBV7-2; the D gene is possibly TRBD1 (6 bases). The CDR3 extends over 15 amino acids. Trimming pared 4 bases from V and 0 bases from J, leaving 10 bases between. Germline CDR1 reads SGHTA; CDR2 reads FQGNSA. The CDR3 DNA reads TGTGCCAGCAGCTGGGACACAAGCTCCTACAATGAGCAGTTCTTC. It translates to CASSWDTSSYNEQFF.

This chain joins TRBV27 and TRBJ1-5, with D uncertain. The length of the CDR3 is 16 residues. The V end lost 4 bases, the J end lost 0 bases, and 13 bases lay between the germline ends. Germline loops: CDR1 MNHEY, CDR2 SMNVEV (reference sequence). The CDR3 DNA sequence: TGTGCCAGCAGTTCCGCAAGGGTATTTAGCAATCAGCCCCAGCATTTT. This sequence encodes CASSSARVFSNQPQHF.

The chain uses TRBV6-6 and TRBJ1-2, with D possibly matching TRBD1 (5 bases). CDR1 MNHNY and CDR2 SVGAGI come from the germline V gene (reference sequence). This CDR3 comprises 16 residues. Trimming took 0 bases from V and 1 from J, leaving 12 bases between them. This CDR3 is CASSYSIRGSNYGYTF. As DNA, the CDR3 is TGTGCCAGCAGTTACTCGATAAGGGGCAGTAACTATGGCTACACCTTC.

The V gene is TRBV27, the J gene TRBJ2-5, with 10 bases that match TRBD1. Germline V gene sequence: CDR1 MNHEY, CDR2 SMNVEV (reference sequence). The ends lost 4 bases at V and 11 bases at J; junction bases unmatched: 13. The CDR3 loop spans 15 amino acids. The CDR3, as DNA: TGTGCCAGCAGTTCGGGCCGGGACAGGGGTAGGGAGCAGTACTTC. Amino acid sequence: CASSSGRDRGREQYF.

J is TRBJ2-5 and V is TRBV27; 11 bases fit TRBD2. CDR1 and CDR2 from the germline V gene are MNHEY and SMNVEV (reference sequence). V lost 5 bases, J lost 4 bases, and 6 bases stayed unmatched. CDR3 size: 15 residues. DNA of the CDR3: TGTGCCAGCAGTCCAGGGACTAGCGGAGCAGAGACCCAGTACTTC. It translates to CASSPGTSGAETQYF.

The J gene is TRBJ2-7, the V gene TRBV11-3, with 9 nucleotides matching TRBD1. Germline values: CDR1 SGHNT, CDR2 YENEEA. The CDR3 contains 14 residues. V lost 5 bases to trimming and J lost 6 bases; unmatched junction nucleotides: 8. As DNA, the CDR3 is TGTGCCAGCAGCAACCGGGACAGGGTCCGCGAGCAGTACTTC. This sequence encodes CASSNRDRVREQYF.